The 24 T cell receptor beta chains below were found in one sample sequenced in a study of blood T cell repertoires in COVID-19. Here immunoSEQ multiplex PCR was the method, and the copy in TCRdb shows in-frame clones only, minus some. The table lists roughly 190,000 clones, less than 90% of them singletons. Input material: peripheral blood. The origin of the receptors is a man aged 25-45 years with acute or convalescent COVID-19.

This chain links TRBV18 with TRBJ1-1, with D possibly TRBD1 on 6 matching bases. CDR3 length: 15 amino acids. Germline-derived CDR1 and CDR2 are KGHSH and LQKENI. The V and J ends lost 3 bases and 7 bases respectively, with 18 bases between them. The DNA for the CDR3 is TGTGCCAGCTCACCGGAGGACAGTCGGATCGGTGAAGCTTTCTTT. Amino acids: CASSPEDSRIGEAFF.

This clone was seen a handful of times. The genes are TRBV15 and TRBJ1-1; 8 nucleotides line up with TRBD1. The CDR3 covers 16 residues. Germline values: CDR1 LNHNV, CDR2 YYDKDF (reference sequence). Trimming cost V 0 bases and J 6 bases; bases outside gene matches: 9. The CDR3 DNA is TGTGCCACCAGCAGAGATTTAGGGCAGGGGGCCCCTGAAGCTTTCTTT. Translated: CATSRDLGQGAPEAFF.

This chain connects TRBV6-1 to TRBJ2-5; 7 bases are a match to TRBD2. The CDR3 has 15 residues. V was clipped by 1 base and J by 2 bases; unmatched bases: 4. Germline CDR1 and CDR2: MNHNS and SASEGT. CDR3 region: CASSEGEGWQETQYF. CDR3 DNA sequence: TGTGCCAGCAGTGAAGGGGAGGGCTGGCAAGAGACCCAGTACTTC.

CDR3 region: CATSRTGTGGNTIYF. CDR3 in DNA: TGTGCCACCAGCAGAACCGGGACAGGAGGAAACACCATATATTTT. The chain couples TRBV15 to TRBJ1-3; 8 nucleotides align to TRBD1. V trimming: 2 bases; J trimming: 4 bases; junction bases outside the gene matches: 4. The CDR3 length is 15 residues. Germline V CDR1 and CDR2: LNHNV, YYDKDF (reference sequence).

The rearrangement uses TRBV7-9 and TRBJ1-4; 7 bases agree with TRBD1. Unmatched junction bases numbered 0, after V lost 3 bases and J lost 5 bases. CDR3 size: 13 residues. Germline V gene data show CDR1 as SEHNR and CDR2 as FQNEAQ (reference sequence). CDR3 sequence (DNA): TGTGCCAGCAGCTTCAGGGGGAATGAAAAACTGTTTTTT. Translated, it gives CASSFRGNEKLFF.

In this sample, this clone turned up a few times. The chain links TRBV3-1 (or the pseudogene TRBV3-2) to TRBJ1-1; 7 nucleotides agree with TRBD1. Germline CDR1 reads LGHDT; CDR2 reads YNNKEL (reference sequence). V dropped 4 bases and J dropped 6; count of bases not matched to a gene: 8. CDR3 size: 14 residues. The CDR3 DNA reads as TGTGCCAGCAGCCGGAGACAGGGTAGGGCTGAAGCTTTCTTT. As protein: CASSRRQGRAEAFF.

The chain recombines TRBV5-4 with TRBJ2-7, with a possible D match to TRBD1 (6 bases). The V and J ends lost 0 bases and 6 bases respectively, with 16 bases between them. Germline lookup yields CDR1 SGHNT and CDR2 YYREEE (reference sequence). The CDR3 loop spans 15 amino acids. The CDR3 DNA follows: TGTGCCAGCAGCTTGGAACCGGACACAGGGCGCGAGCAGTACTTC. Its protein product is CASSLEPDTGREQYF.

The V and J genes are TRBV2 and TRBJ1-1; D might be TRBD1 (5 bases). Germline lookup yields CDR1 SNHLY and CDR2 FYNNEI. The CDR3 runs 13 residues. V shed 6 bases and J shed 0 bases, with 8 bases lying between them. This chain's CDR3 is CASRTVMNTEAFF. In nucleotides, the CDR3 is TGTGCCAGCAGGACAGTGATGAACACTGAAGCTTTCTTT.

V is TRBV6-6 and J is TRBJ2-5, with D possibly being TRBD2 (7 bases). Germline-derived CDR1 and CDR2 are MNHNY and SVGAGI (reference sequence). CDR3 size: 17 residues. Trimming pared 5 bases from V and 1 base from J, leaving 20 bases between. CDR3 sequence reads: CASSPGGRGTFQETQYF. The CDR3 DNA is TGTGCCAGCAGTCCCGGGGGGCGGGGGACCTTCCAAGAGACCCAGTACTTC.

Of note for this clone: At one boundary the junction diverges from the germline segment, which might be a read error. This sequence joins TRBV7-7 and TRBJ2-5, with a weak D call TRBD2 (5 bases). From germline, CDR1 is SSHAT and CDR2 FNYEAQ (reference sequence). The CDR3 is 15 residues long. CDR3 coding DNA: TGTGCTAGCAGCCCCGCCGGGGTAAAGGGAGAGACCCAGTACTTC. Encoded protein: CASSPAGVKGETQYF.

Only one count was recorded for this clone. This sequence joins TRBV6-5 and TRBJ2-1; TRBD2 matches at 10 bases. Germline values: CDR1 MNHEY, CDR2 SVGAGI. V dropped 6 bases and J dropped 7; count of bases not matched to a gene: 9. This CDR3 spans 15 amino acids. The CDR3 bases are TGTGCCAGCAGGAATGAGCGGGGGGGCCGGAATGAGCAGTTCTTC. It translates to CASRNERGGRNEQFF.

This clone was seen a single time. The V gene is TRBV6-5, the J gene TRBJ2-1; 8 bases agree with TRBD2. Germline lookup yields CDR1 MNHEY and CDR2 SVGAGI. The ends lost 6 bases at V and 4 bases at J; junction bases unmatched: 5. This CDR3 has 14 amino acids. CDR3 amino acids: CASRPLAAYNEQFF. The CDR3 DNA sequence: TGTGCCAGCAGACCACTAGCGGCGTACAATGAGCAGTTCTTC.

The V gene is TRBV6-1, the J gene TRBJ2-1; the D gene is possibly TRBD2 (6 bases). The V gene lost 4 bases and the J gene lost 4 bases, with 17 bases spanning the gap. The CDR3 is made up of 16 amino acids. From germline, CDR1 is MNHNS and CDR2 SASEGT. The DNA of the CDR3 is TGTGCCAGCAGTGGAAATTCGGGCGGGACTTACAATGAGCAGTTCTTC. Residues: CASSGNSGGTYNEQFF.

This chain joins TRBV2 and TRBJ1-1; 7 bases are a match to TRBD1. The germline V gene has CDR1 SNHLY and CDR2 FYNNEI. The trim removed 6 bases at V and 7 bases at J, leaving 11 bases unmatched. This CDR3 spans 14 amino acids. The CDR3 bases are TGTGCCAGCAGCCTACTGTGGGACAGCGATGAAGCTTTCTTT. It is translated as CASSLLWDSDEAFF.

V gene TRBV5-1 combines with J gene TRBJ1-1, with D perhaps TRBD1 (5 bases). Germline CDR1 reads SGHRS; CDR2 reads YFSETQ. This CDR3 has 13 residues. The ends were cut back, 2 bases at V and 4 bases at J, with 9 bases in the middle. The CDR3 spells CASSFQGSTEAFF. DNA of the CDR3: TGCGCCAGCAGCTTTCAGGGCAGCACTGAAGCTTTCTTT.

The chain uses TRBV6-2 or TRBV6-3 and TRBJ1-1; TRBD1 aligns across 11 bases. V dropped 4 bases and J dropped 9; count of bases not matched to a gene: 1. This CDR3 is 12 amino acids long. Germline CDR1 is MNHEY and CDR2 is SVGEGT. The CDR3 here is CASSSDRGQAFF. In DNA form, the CDR3 reads TGTGCCAGCAGTTCGGACAGGGGGCAAGCTTTCTTT.

The V and J genes are TRBV2 and TRBJ2-1; perhaps TRBD2 as D (7 bases). The CDR3 covers 14 residues. V was cut by 6 bases and J by 10 bases, with 19 bases left in between. Germline CDR1 reads SNHLY; CDR2 reads FYNNEI. The CDR3 DNA is TGTGCCAGCAGGGATCGGGGGGCGGTAACAGAGCAGTTCTTC. This encodes CASRDRGAVTEQFF.

In its sample, this clone was seen many times. The CDR3 protein is CASSPGGSSNQPQHF. CDR3 DNA sequence: TGTGCCAGCAGCCCCGGCGGCAGTAGCAATCAGCCCCAGCATTTT. The chain couples TRBV4-2 to TRBJ1-5; no clear D gene. The V end lost 4 bases, the J end lost 0 bases, and 10 bases lay between the germline ends. From germline, CDR1 is LGHNA and CDR2 YNFKEQ. This CDR3 is 15 amino acids long.

CDR3 in DNA: TGTGCCAGCAGCCAACCAGGGGTAGGCTACGAGCAGTACTTC. Translation gives CASSQPGVGYEQYF. The chain joins TRBV3-1 (or the pseudogene TRBV3-2) to TRBJ2-7, with D possibly being TRBD1 (6 bases). The CDR3 length is 14 residues. The V and J ends lost 2 bases and 3 bases respectively, with 11 bases between them. Germline CDR1 reads LGHDT; CDR2 reads YNNKEL (reference sequence).

This chain joins TRBV7-8 and TRBJ1-1, with D possibly being TRBD1 (5 bases). Germline assignment: CDR1 SGHVS and CDR2 FQNEAQ. The V end lost 3 bases, the J end lost 0 bases, and 20 bases lay between the germline ends. The CDR3 extends over 18 amino acids. Here the CDR3 reads CASSFSSGGSRLNTEAFF. The DNA of the CDR3 is TGTGCCAGCAGCTTCTCTTCCGGGGGTAGTCGTTTGAACACTGAAGCTTTCTTT.

This clone was picked up one time. The genes are TRBV10-3 and TRBJ2-3; 8 nucleotides match TRBD2. Trimming took 6 bases from V and 1 from J; bases not matched to a gene: 0. Germline CDR1 and CDR2: ENHRY and SYGVKD. The CDR3 contains 13 residues. The DNA for the CDR3 is TGTGCCATCAGGACTAGCGGCACAGATACGCAGTATTTT. It translates to CAIRTSGTDTQYF.

The CDR3 loop reads CASSISTGRNQPQHF. CDR3 bases: TGTGCCAGTAGTATATCGACAGGGCGAAATCAGCCCCAGCATTTT. The V gene is TRBV19, the J gene TRBJ1-5; TRBD1 matches 7 bases. Germline V lookup: CDR1 LNHDA, CDR2 SQIVND (reference sequence). The CDR3 extends over 15 amino acids. Trimming took 2 bases from V and 4 from J; bases not matched to a gene: 5.

This chain uses TRBV6-5 with TRBJ2-5; D is unclear. V was shortened by 11 bases and J by 7 bases, with 14 bases between the two germline ends. This CDR3 has 11 amino acids. Per the germline V gene, CDR1 is MNHEY and CDR2 is SVGAGI. The CDR3 loop reads CAVRPGPTQYF. CDR3 DNA: TGTGCCGTGCGCCCCGGTCCGACCCAGTACTTC.

For the CDR3, the DNA is TGTGCCATCAGTGAAGTTCCGGGAGAAGCTTTCTTT. This translates into CAISEVPGEAFF. The rearrangement uses TRBV10-3 and TRBJ1-1, with D unresolved. The V gene's germline CDR1 is ENHRY and CDR2 SYGVKD. Trimming pared 3 bases from V and 8 bases from J, leaving 10 bases between. The CDR3 contains 12 residues.